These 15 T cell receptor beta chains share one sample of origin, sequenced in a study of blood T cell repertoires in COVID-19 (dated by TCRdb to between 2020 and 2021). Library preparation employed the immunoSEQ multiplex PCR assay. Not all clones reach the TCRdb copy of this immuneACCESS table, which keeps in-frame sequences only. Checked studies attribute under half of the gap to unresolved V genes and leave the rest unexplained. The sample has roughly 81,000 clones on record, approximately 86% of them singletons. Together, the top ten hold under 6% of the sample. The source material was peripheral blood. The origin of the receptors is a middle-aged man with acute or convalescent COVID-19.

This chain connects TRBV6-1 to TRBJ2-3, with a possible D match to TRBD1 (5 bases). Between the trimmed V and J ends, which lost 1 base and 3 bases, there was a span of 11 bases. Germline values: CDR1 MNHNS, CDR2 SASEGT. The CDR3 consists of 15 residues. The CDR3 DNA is TGTGCCAGCAGTGAAGTTCAGGGTTGGACAGATACGCAGTATTTT. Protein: CASSEVQGWTDTQYF.

This chain's CDR3 is CASSLRQVLNEKLFF. Written as DNA, the CDR3 is TGTGCCAGCAGTTTACGACAGGTCCTTAATGAAAAACTGTTTTTT. The J gene is TRBJ1-4, the V gene TRBV2; D might be TRBD1 (6 bases). The germline V and J ends were trimmed by 5 bases and 4 bases, with 14 bases remaining between them. The CDR3 contains 15 residues. The germline V gene encodes CDR1 SNHLY and CDR2 FYNNEI.

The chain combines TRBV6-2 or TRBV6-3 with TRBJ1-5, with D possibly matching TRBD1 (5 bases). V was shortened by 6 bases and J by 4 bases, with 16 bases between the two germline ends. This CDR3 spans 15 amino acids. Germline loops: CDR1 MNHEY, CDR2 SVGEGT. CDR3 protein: CASSRPGLPNQPQHF. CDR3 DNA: TGTGCCAGCAGCCGCCCGGGACTTCCGAATCAGCCCCAGCATTTT.

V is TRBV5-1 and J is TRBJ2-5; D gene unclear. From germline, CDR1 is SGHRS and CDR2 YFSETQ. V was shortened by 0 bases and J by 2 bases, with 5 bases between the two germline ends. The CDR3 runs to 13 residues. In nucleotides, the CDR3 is TGCGCCAGCAGCTTGGACGCGCAAGAGACCCAGTACTTC. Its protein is CASSLDAQETQYF.

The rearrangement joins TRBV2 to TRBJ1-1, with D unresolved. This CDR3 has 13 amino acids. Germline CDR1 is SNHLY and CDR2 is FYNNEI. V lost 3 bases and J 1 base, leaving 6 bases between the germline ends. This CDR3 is CASSDRPNTEAFF. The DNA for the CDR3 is TGTGCCAGCAGTGACAGGCCGAACACTGAAGCTTTCTTT.

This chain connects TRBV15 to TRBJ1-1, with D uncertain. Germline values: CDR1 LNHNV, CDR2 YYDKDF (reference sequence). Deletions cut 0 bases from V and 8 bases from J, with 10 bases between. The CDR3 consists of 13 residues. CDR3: CATSRDRRAEAFF. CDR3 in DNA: TGTGCCACCAGCAGAGATAGGCGGGCAGAAGCTTTCTTT.

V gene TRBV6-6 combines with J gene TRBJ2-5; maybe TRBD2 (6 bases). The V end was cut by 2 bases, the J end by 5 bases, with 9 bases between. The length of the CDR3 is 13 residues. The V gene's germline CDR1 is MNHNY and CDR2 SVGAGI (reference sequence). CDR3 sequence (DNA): TGTGCCAGCAGTTACCGGGGGAGGGAGACCCAGTACTTC. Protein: CASSYRGRETQYF.

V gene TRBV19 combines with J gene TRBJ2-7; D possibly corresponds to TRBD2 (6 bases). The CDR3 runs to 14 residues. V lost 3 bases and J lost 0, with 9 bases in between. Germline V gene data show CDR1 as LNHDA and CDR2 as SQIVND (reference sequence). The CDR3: CASSMEGSSYEQYF. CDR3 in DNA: TGTGCCAGTAGTATGGAGGGTAGCTCCTACGAGCAGTACTTC.

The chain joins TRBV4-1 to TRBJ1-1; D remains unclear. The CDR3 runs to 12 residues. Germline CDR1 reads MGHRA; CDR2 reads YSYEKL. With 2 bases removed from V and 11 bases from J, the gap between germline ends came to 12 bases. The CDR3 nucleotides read TGCGCCAGCAGCCAAAGCGGGGAGCTGGCTTTCTTT. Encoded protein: CASSQSGELAFF.

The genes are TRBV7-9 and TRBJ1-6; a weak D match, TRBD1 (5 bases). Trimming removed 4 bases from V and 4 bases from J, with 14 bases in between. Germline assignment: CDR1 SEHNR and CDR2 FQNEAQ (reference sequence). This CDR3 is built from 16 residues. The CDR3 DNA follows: TGTGCCAGCAGCTCGACGAAGACAGAATATAATTCACCCCTCCACTTT. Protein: CASSSTKTEYNSPLHF.

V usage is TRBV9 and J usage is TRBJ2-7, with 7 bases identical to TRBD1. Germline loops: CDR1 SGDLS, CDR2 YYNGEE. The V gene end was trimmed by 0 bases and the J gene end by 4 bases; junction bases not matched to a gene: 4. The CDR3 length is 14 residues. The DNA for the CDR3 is TGTGCCAGCAGCGTAGGTGGGACAGAATACGAGCAGTACTTC. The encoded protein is CASSVGGTEYEQYF.

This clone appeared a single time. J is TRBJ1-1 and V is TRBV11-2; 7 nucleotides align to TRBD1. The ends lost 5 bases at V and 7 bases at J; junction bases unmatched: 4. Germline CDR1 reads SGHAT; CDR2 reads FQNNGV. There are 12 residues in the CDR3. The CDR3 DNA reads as TGTGCCAGCAGCATTACAGGGGTTGAAGCTTTCTTT. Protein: CASSITGVEAFF.

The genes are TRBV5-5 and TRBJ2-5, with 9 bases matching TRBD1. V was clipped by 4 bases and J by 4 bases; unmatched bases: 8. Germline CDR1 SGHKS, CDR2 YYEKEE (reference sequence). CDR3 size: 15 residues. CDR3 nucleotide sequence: TGTGCCAGCAGCGCCCGGGACAGGGTAGGAGAGACCCAGTACTTC. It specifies CASSARDRVGETQYF.

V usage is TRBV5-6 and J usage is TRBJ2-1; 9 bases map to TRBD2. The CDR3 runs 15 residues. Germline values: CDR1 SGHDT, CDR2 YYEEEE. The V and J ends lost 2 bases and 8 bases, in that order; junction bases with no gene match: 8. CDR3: CASSFKIAGGDEQFF. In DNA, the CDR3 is TGTGCCAGCAGCTTTAAAATTGCGGGAGGGGATGAGCAGTTCTTC.

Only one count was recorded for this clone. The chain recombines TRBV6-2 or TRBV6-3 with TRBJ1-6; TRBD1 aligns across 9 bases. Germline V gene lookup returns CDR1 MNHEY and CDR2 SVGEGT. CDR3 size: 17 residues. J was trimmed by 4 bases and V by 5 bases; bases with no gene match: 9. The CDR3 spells CASSGTGGAWYNSPLHF. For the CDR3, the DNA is TGTGCCAGCAGTGGTACAGGGGGCGCTTGGTATAATTCACCCCTCCACTTT.